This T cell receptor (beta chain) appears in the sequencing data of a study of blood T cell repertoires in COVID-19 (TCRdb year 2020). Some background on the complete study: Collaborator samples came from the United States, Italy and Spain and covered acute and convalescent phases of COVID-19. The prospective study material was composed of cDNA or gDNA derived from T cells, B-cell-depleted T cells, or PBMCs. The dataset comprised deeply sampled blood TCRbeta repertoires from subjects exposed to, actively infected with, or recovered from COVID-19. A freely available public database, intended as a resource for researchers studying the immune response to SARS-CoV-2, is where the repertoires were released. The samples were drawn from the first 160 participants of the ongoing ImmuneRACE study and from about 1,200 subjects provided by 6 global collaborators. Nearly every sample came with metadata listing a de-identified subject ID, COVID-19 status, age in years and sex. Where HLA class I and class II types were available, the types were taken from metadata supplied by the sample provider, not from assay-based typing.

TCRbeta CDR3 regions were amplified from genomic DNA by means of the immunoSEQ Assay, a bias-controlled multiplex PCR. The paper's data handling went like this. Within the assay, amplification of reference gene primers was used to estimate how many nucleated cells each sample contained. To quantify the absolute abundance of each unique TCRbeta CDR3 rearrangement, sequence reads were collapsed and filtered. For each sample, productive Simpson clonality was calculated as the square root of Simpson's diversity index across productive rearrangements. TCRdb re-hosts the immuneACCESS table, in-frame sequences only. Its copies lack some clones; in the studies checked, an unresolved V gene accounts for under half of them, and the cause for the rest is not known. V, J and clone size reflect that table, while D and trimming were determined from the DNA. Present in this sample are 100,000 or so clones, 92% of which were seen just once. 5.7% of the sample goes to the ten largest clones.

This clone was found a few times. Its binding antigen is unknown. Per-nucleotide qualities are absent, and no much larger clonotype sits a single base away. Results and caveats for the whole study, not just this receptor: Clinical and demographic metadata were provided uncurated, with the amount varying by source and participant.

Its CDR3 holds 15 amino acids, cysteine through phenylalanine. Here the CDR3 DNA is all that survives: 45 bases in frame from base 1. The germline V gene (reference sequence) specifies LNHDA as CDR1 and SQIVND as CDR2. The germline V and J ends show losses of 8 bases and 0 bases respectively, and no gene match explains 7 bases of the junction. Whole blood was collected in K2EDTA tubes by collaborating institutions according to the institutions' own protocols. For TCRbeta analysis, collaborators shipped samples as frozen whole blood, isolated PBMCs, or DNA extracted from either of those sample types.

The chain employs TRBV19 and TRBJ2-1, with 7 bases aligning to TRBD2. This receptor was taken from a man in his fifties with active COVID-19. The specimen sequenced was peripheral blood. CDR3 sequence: CASGIGGSSYNEQFF. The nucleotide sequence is TGTGCCAGTGGGATAGGCGGGAGCTCCTACAATGAGCAGTTCTTC.